These T cell receptor beta chains were read from a single sample in a study of blood T cell repertoires in COVID-19. TCRdb keeps only in-frame clones here, not all; method: immunoSEQ multiplex PCR. The repertoire holds 180,000 or so clones, with roughly nine tenths as singletons. The sample was peripheral blood. These receptors were taken from a man aged 70-80 years with acute or convalescent COVID-19. Each CDR3 is given with its conserved first and last residue. The D gene is left open where the match is weak. Clone sizes are given selectively: once, few, many, or a class where the clone is expanded.

TRBJ2-7,TRBD1,.,TRBV5-6,TGTGCCAGCAGCTTGTCGGGACAGCTCCTCTACGAGCAGTACTTC,CASSLSGQLLYEQYF
TRBJ2-2,TRBD1,.,TRBV15,TGTGCCACCAGCAGGGGGACAGAGGCCGGGGAGCTGTTTTTT,CATSRGTEAGELFF
TRBJ2-7,.,.,TRBV30,TGTGCCTGGAGTCCGGGACTCACTACGAAGCAGTACTTC,CAWSPGLTTKQYF
TRBJ2-1,TRBD2,.,TRBV28,TGTGCCAGCACCCTTAGCGGGGGCAACCGGATTGAGCAGTTCTTC,CASTLSGGNRIEQFF
TRBJ2-6,TRBD1,.,TRBV11-2,TGTGCCAGCGCACGGGGCTACAGGGGGCGCATAGTTGGGGCCAACGTCCTGACTTTC,CASARGYRGRIVGANVLTF
TRBJ2-1,.,many,TRBV28,TGTGCCAGCAGTTCCCAAGTATTGACTAGTCTATACAATGAGCAGTTCTTC,CASSSQVLTSLYNEQFF
TRBJ2-7,TRBD1,.,TRBV28,TGTGCCAGCAGACCGACAGGGGGAGGGTCCTACGAGCAGTACTTC,CASRPTGGGSYEQYF
TRBJ2-7,.,once,TRBV4-2,TGTGCCAGCAGCCAAGATAGTCAGGTTCCCTACGAGCAGTACTTC,CASSQDSQVPYEQYF
TRBJ2-5,TRBD2,.,TRBV11-3,TGTGCCAGCAGCGATCAACTAGCGGGGGAGCAAGAGACCCAGTACTTC,CASSDQLAGEQETQYF
TRBJ2-3,.,.,TRBV6-6,TGTGCCAGCAGCCGTGGGCTGCACTCAGATACGCAGTATTTT,CASSRGLHSDTQYF
TRBJ1-3,.,.,TRBV7-6,TGTGCCAGCAGCTTAGAGAAGGGCGAGGGCTCTGGAAACACCATATATTTT,CASSLEKGEGSGNTIYF
TRBJ2-1,TRBD1,.,TRBV5-1,TGCGCCAGCAGCTTGTTATCGGGACAGGGGCAGGGGGAGCAGTTCTTC,CASSLLSGQGQGEQFF
TRBJ2-3,.,.,TRBV29-1,TGCAGCGTGACCCCCGGGATCCTAGATACGCAGTATTTT,CSVTPGILDTQYF
TRBJ1-5,.,.,TRBV3-1/TRBV3-2,TGTGCCAGCAGCCAAACTCGGAATCAGCCCCAGCATTTT,CASSQTRNQPQHF
TRBJ2-5,TRBD1,.,TRBV5-6,TGTGCCAGCAGCTTGTCAGGGGGAGAAGAGACCCAGTACTTC,CASSLSGGEETQYF
TRBJ2-3,.,.,TRBV5-4,TGTGCCAGCAGCTCCCAGAGGGCCTCGACAGATACGCAGTATTTT,CASSSQRASTDTQYF
TRBJ1-5,.,.,TRBV6-6,TGTGCCAGCACCTACCGAGGCAGGGGAATGGAGCCCCAGCATTTT,CASTYRGRGMEPQHF
TRBJ2-2,.,.,TRBV4-1,TGCGCCAGCAGCCAAGACTTCAACACCGGGGAGCTGTTTTTT,CASSQDFNTGELFF